One and the same sample provided the 27 T cell receptor beta chains below, sequenced in a study of T cells in women clearing cervical HPV infection. Sequenced by immunoSEQ multiplex PCR; TCRdb stores in-frame clones only, minus some. This sample's table has under 40,000 clones. The sequenced sample consisted of blood buffy coat. The receptors here all came from a woman aged 18-70 years with a cervical HPV16 infection that either progressed to CIN3+ or cleared (not recorded which).

A note on this clone: Read coverage stops 3 residues before the CDR3 terminus; the germline J gene supplies the remainder. The V call is TRBV30, the J call TRBJ2-5; TRBD2 matches at 7 bases. Germline V gene data show CDR1 as GTSNPN and CDR2 as SVGIG (reference sequence). J lost 7 bases, V lost 2 bases, and 13 bases had no gene match. This CDR3 is 15 amino acids long. The sequenced part of the CDR3 DNA is TGTGCCTGGAGTAGGGCGGGAGCCCAGATGGGGACC. This codes for CAWSRAGAQMGT. The full CDR3 sequence reads CAWSRAGAQMGTQYF.

In the case of this clone: At one end, the junction sequence differs from germline, possibly due to a read error. The observed sequence ends 3 residues before the CDR3 terminus, with the missing tail filled in from the germline J gene. This rearrangement joins TRBV7-9 to TRBJ2-7, with TRBD1 as a possible D gene (5 bases). This CDR3 has 12 residues. Germline CDR1 reads SEHNR; CDR2 reads FQNEAQ (reference sequence). CDR3 in amino acids: CSSSFGAYEQYF. The DNA read from the CDR3 is TGTTCCAGCAGCTTTGGGGCATACGAG. The whole variable domain, remainder taken from reference TRBV7-9 and TRBJ2-7, is DTGVSQNPRHKITKRGQNVTFRCDPISEHNRLYWYRQTLGQGPEFLTYFQNEAQLEKSRLLSDRFSAERPKGSFSTLEIQRTEQGDSAMYLCSSSFGAYEQYFGPGTRLTVT.

Points on this clone: The read ends 3 residues shy of where the CDR3 ends; the end is completed using the germline J gene. This sequence joins TRBV12-3 or TRBV12-4 and TRBJ2-7, with a weak D call TRBD1 (6 bases). The CDR3 runs to 14 residues. Trimming stripped 3 bases from V and 3 bases from J, with 12 bases between. CDR3 sequence reads: CASSLTGRNYEQYF. The CDR3 bases that were read are TGTGCCAGCAGTTTGACAGGCAGAAACTACGAG.

As regards this clone: The read comes to an end 3 residues before the CDR3 does, leaving the germline J gene to fill in the end. The V gene is TRBV2, the J gene TRBJ2-7, with D unclear. Looked up from germline, CDR1 is SNHLY and CDR2 is FYNNEI. This CDR3 spans 11 amino acids. The V end lost 7 bases, the J end lost 6 bases, and 10 bases lay between the germline ends. The CDR3 region is CASTVGTEQYF. CDR3 DNA (partial): TGTGCCAGCACCGTGGGCACCGAG.

Worth noting for this clone: The CDR3 goes on 3 residues after the read ends, and that part is filled in from the germline J gene. The chain links TRBV12-3 or TRBV12-4 to TRBJ2-7, with 8 bases identical to TRBD1. This CDR3 is 14 amino acids long. V lost 7 bases to trimming and J lost 6 bases; unmatched junction nucleotides: 11. Here the CDR3 reads CASTLDRGVGEQYF. The part of the CDR3 DNA that was read is TGTGCCAGCACCCTCGACAGGGGAGTAGGCGAG.

Measured by frequency, this clone is medium-sized. From the germline J gene comes the end of the CDR3, since the read stops 3 residues before it. The rearrangement uses TRBV9 and TRBJ2-3; D possibly corresponds to TRBD1 (6 bases). The germline V gene has CDR1 SGDLS and CDR2 YYNGEE. This CDR3 region has 15 residues. Trimming took 3 bases from V and 3 from J, leaving 14 bases between them. CDR3 region: CASSAGATLTDTQYF. Incomplete CDR3 DNA: TGTGCCAGCAGCGCAGGGGCAACCCTAACAGATACG.

Comment on this clone: The CDR3 end lies 3 residues beyond the end of the read and is filled in from the germline J gene. The chain employs TRBV2 and TRBJ2-7, with 10 bases aligning to TRBD2. CDR1 and CDR2 from the germline V gene are SNHLY and FYNNEI. The CDR3 is 16 residues long. The junction had 8 bases not matched to a gene; V was cut back by 3 bases and J by 3 bases. The CDR3 protein is CASSEGLAGVGYEQYF. The part of the CDR3 DNA that was read is TGTGCCAGCAGTGAGGGCCTAGCGGGAGTAGGCTACGAG. Complete variable domain (other parts from reference TRBV2 and TRBJ2-7): EPEVTQTPSHQVTQMGQEVILRCVPISNHLYFYWYRQILGQKVEFLVSFYNNEISEKSEIFDDQFSVERPDGSNFTLKIRSTKLEDSAMYFCASSEGLAGVGYEQYFGPGTRLTVT.

Comments on this clone: The sequence runs out 3 residues before the end of the CDR3; the remainder is reconstructed from the germline J gene. The chain couples TRBV7-3 to TRBJ2-1, with D maybe TRBD1 (6 bases). Germline CDR1 SGHTA, CDR2 FQGTGA. Between the trimmed V and J ends, which lost 3 bases and 9 bases, there was a span of 15 bases. There are 14 residues in the CDR3. The CDR3 bases that were read are TGTGCCAGCAGCTTGTCCCAATCGACAGGTGAG. This translates into CASSLSQSTGE. The whole CDR3 sequence reads CASSLSQSTGEQFF.

Comments on this clone: The read gets to within 3 residues of the CDR3 end, and the germline J gene fills in the rest. This chain joins TRBV6-2 or TRBV6-3 and TRBJ2-1; TRBD2 matches at 9 bases. The CDR3 is made up of 15 amino acids. Unmatched junction bases numbered 9, after V lost 6 bases and J lost 6 bases. CDR1 and CDR2 (germline): MNHEY, SVGEGT. The CDR3 DNA, read in part, is TGTGCCAGCAGAGATAGCGGGAGTGCTAGCAATGAG. It specifies CASRDSGSASNE. The entire CDR3 is CASRDSGSASNEQFF.

To note about this clone: The read falls 3 residues short of the CDR3 end, and the missing part is taken from the germline J gene. The rearrangement uses TRBV30 and TRBJ1-5, with 10 bases identical to TRBD1. Germline V gene sequence: CDR1 GTSNPN, CDR2 SVGIG (reference sequence). V shed 0 bases and J 3 bases; nucleotides not matched to a gene: 5. The CDR3 extends over 16 amino acids. The DNA read from the CDR3 is TGTGCCTGGAGTGTAACGGGACAGGGGTACAATCAGCCC. It encodes CAWSVTGQGYNQP. The entire CDR3 sequence reads CAWSVTGQGYNQPQHF. Full variable domain (rest looked up from reference TRBV30 and TRBJ1-5): SQTIHQWPATLVQPVGSPLSLECTVEGTSNPNLYWYRQAAGRGLQLLFYSVGIGQISSEVPQNLSASRPQDRQFILSSKKLLLSDSGFYLCAWSVTGQGYNQPQHFGDGTRLSIL.

Regarding this clone: The read gets to within 3 residues of the CDR3 end, and the germline J gene fills in the rest. This chain links TRBV5-1 with TRBJ2-7; 7 nucleotides match TRBD1. The V gene's germline CDR1 is SGHRS and CDR2 YFSETQ. The CDR3 extends over 14 amino acids. Trimming removed 0 bases from V and 5 bases from J; junction bases left unmatched: 5. CDR3 in amino acids: CASSLGQGTDEQYF. CDR3 DNA (partial): TGCGCCAGCAGCTTGGGACAGGGAACAGACGAG.

This CDR3 is CSAPRTGTGDYNEQFF. The sequenced CDR3 bases are TGCAGTGCTCCACGCACCGGGACAGGGGACTACAATGAG. V usage is TRBV20-1 and J usage is TRBJ2-1; 10 bases agree with TRBD1. The read ends 3 residues before the CDR3 terminus; that terminus is restored from the germline J gene. The CDR3 runs to 16 residues. J gave up 3 bases and V 5 bases, and 10 bases lay outside the gene matches. The V gene's germline CDR1 is DFQATT and CDR2 SNEGSKA (reference sequence).

Note on this clone: With the read ending 3 residues before the CDR3 end, the germline J gene is used to fill in that end. The chain links TRBV6-4 to TRBJ2-1; D gene unclear. This CDR3 is built from 15 residues. From germline, CDR1 is MRHNA and CDR2 SNTAGT. V lost 5 bases to trimming and J lost 0 bases, with 11 bases between them. The CDR3 region is CASSPIADSYNEQFF. The sequenced CDR3 bases are TGTGCCAGCAGTCCCATCGCGGACTCCTACAATGAG.

The CDR3 is CASSEEGFEAFF. CDR3 bases read: TGTGCCAGCAGTGAAGAAGGCTTCGAA. The V call is TRBV2, the J call TRBJ1-1; no firm D call. The CDR3 end is not reached by the read, which stops 3 residues before it; the germline J gene fills it in. The CDR3 has 12 amino acids. In germline, CDR1 is SNHLY, CDR2 FYNNEI.

A note on this clone: The CDR3 extends 3 residues past the end of the read, so its final part is completed from the germline J gene. The J gene is TRBJ1-1, the V gene TRBV7-8, with D unresolved. Germline CDR1 is SGHVS and CDR2 is FQNEAQ. This CDR3 is 17 amino acids long. The germline V and J ends were trimmed by 5 bases and 0 bases, with 19 bases remaining between them. The CDR3 DNA, read in part, is TGTGCCAGCAGCCTACATAGCGGGGAAGGGATGAACACTGAA. Residues: CASSLHSGEGMNTE. In full, the CDR3 is CASSLHSGEGMNTEAFF.

Comment on this clone: The CDR3 end lies 3 residues beyond the end of the read and is filled in from the germline J gene. This chain links TRBV18 with TRBJ1-1, with 7 positions matching TRBD1. V trimming: 6 bases; J trimming: 5 bases; junction bases outside the gene matches: 12. The CDR3 spans 15 residues. Germline CDR1 reads KGHSH; CDR2 reads LQKENI. The CDR3 loop reads CASSRATGPSTEAFF. The sequenced CDR3 bases are TGTGCCAGCTCGCGGGCGACAGGGCCCTCTACTGAA.

Comment on this clone: The DNA ends 3 residues before the CDR3 does, and the rest of the CDR3 is filled in from the germline J gene. J is TRBJ1-1 and V is TRBV5-1; maybe TRBD1 (5 bases). Germline V gene sequence: CDR1 SGHRS, CDR2 YFSETQ. The CDR3 sequence is 15 residues long. V lost 0 bases, J lost 4 bases, and 13 bases lay in between. The covered CDR3 bases are TGCGCCAGCAGCTTGGCTGGGGCGGAAGGCACTGAA. It yields the protein CASSLAGAEGTE. The complete CDR3 protein is CASSLAGAEGTEAFF. Drawing the rest from reference TRBV5-1 and TRBJ1-1, the complete variable domain is KAGVTQTPRYLIKTRGQQVTLSCSPISGHRSVSWYQQTPGQGLQFLFEYFSETQRNKGNFPGRFSGRQFSNSRSEMNVSTLELGDSALYLCASSLAGAEGTEAFFGQGTRLTVV.

As regards this clone: The CDR3 extends 3 residues past the end of the read, so its final part is completed from the germline J gene. V and J are TRBV6-2 or TRBV6-3 and TRBJ2-3; 8 nucleotides line up with TRBD1. Germline V gives CDR1 MNHEY, CDR2 SVGEGT. This CDR3 comprises 14 residues. CDR3: CASSTGQENQPQYF. Incomplete CDR3 DNA: TGTGCCAGCAGTACGGGACAGGAGAATCAGCCG.

Notes on this clone: The read gets to within 3 residues of the CDR3 end, and the germline J gene fills in the rest. This sample also contains other DNA sequences that code for the same CDR3. The V call is TRBV18, the J call TRBJ2-3; 10 bases match TRBD2. V lost 3 bases, J lost 1 base, and 4 bases stayed unmatched. The V gene's germline CDR1 is KGHSH and CDR2 LQKENI. The CDR3 has 16 residues. CDR3 bases read: TGTGCCAGCTCACCTCGACTAGCGGGTGGCACAGATACG. This codes for CASSPRLAGGTDT. The entire CDR3 reads CASSPRLAGGTDTQYF. Full variable domain (missing parts from reference TRBV18 and TRBJ2-3): NAGVMQNPRHLVRRRGQEARLRCSPMKGHSHVYWYRQLPEEGLKFMVYLQKENIIDESGMPKERFSAEFPKEGPSILRIQQVVRGDSAAYFCASSPRLAGGTDTQYFGPGTRLTVL.

Comment on this clone: From the germline J gene comes the end of the CDR3, since the read stops 3 residues before it. The chain links TRBV18 to TRBJ1-6, with 7 nucleotides matching TRBD1. The CDR3 runs 16 residues. From germline, CDR1 is KGHSH and CDR2 LQKENI. The chain's CDR3 is CASSPGGAGGLTTLHF. The part of the CDR3 DNA that was read is TGTGCCAGCTCACCAGGAGGGGCAGGGGGACTTACCACC.

Points on this clone: The read is 3 residues too short to cover the CDR3 end, so that end is filled in from the germline J gene. The V gene is TRBV30, the J gene TRBJ1-2; D might be TRBD1 (6 bases). Germline loops: CDR1 GTSNPN, CDR2 SVGIG (reference sequence). V was trimmed by 0 bases and J by 4 bases, leaving 12 bases between them. The CDR3 spans 14 residues. The CDR3 bases that were read are TGTGCCTGGAGTGTTGCTGGGGGCAGCTATGGC. Residues: CAWSVAGGSYG. The CDR3 in its entirety is CAWSVAGGSYGYTF. Drawing the rest from reference TRBV30 and TRBJ1-2, the complete variable domain is SQTIHQWPATLVQPVGSPLSLECTVEGTSNPNLYWYRQAAGRGLQLLFYSVGIGQISSEVPQNLSASRPQDRQFILSSKKLLLSDSGFYLCAWSVAGGSYGYTFGSGTRLTVV.

Worth noting for this clone: The read terminates 3 residues ahead of where the CDR3 ends, so the germline J gene completes it. This sequence joins TRBV19 and TRBJ1-1; D gene unclear. Germline V gene lookup returns CDR1 LNHDA and CDR2 SQIVND (reference sequence). The length of the CDR3 is 13 residues. V lost 5 bases and J 0 bases, leaving 7 bases between the germline ends. The sequenced CDR3 bases are TGTGCCAGTAGTCACCAGGTGAACACTGAA. It translates to CASSHQVNTE. The entire CDR3 protein is CASSHQVNTEAFF. Drawing the rest from reference TRBV19 and TRBJ1-1, the complete variable domain is DGGITQSPKYLFRKEGQNVTLSCEQNLNHDAMYWYRQDPGQGLRLIYYSQIVNDFQKGDIAEGYSVSREKKESFPLTVTSAQKNPTAFYLCASSHQVNTEAFFGQGTRLTVV.

To note about this clone: The read ends 3 residues shy of where the CDR3 ends; the end is completed using the germline J gene. The chain has TRBV20-1 and TRBJ1-4, with 8 nucleotides matching TRBD1. The CDR3 totals 14 residues. Germline V gives CDR1 DFQATT, CDR2 SNEGSKA (reference sequence). Trimming cost V 2 bases and J 10 bases; bases outside gene matches: 9. The CDR3 spells CSARPGQAMGKLFF. The covered CDR3 bases are TGCAGTGCTAGACCGGGACAGGCCATGGGAAAA.

A note on this clone: The read is 3 residues too short to cover the CDR3 end, so that end is filled in from the germline J gene. V is TRBV5-1 and J is TRBJ2-2; tentatively, D is TRBD2 (5 bases). CDR1 SGHRS and CDR2 YFSETQ come from the germline V gene. With 0 bases removed from V and 3 bases from J, the gap between germline ends came to 6 bases. The CDR3 loop spans 14 amino acids. The sequenced part of the CDR3 DNA is TGCGCCAGCAGCTTGGGGCGGGACACCGGGGAG. Its protein is CASSLGRDTGE. The whole CDR3 reads CASSLGRDTGELFF.

The part of the CDR3 DNA that was read is TGCAGCGTGTTGACAGGGAACACTGAA. Translated, it gives CSVLTGNTE. The CDR3 in full is CSVLTGNTEAFF. This chain connects TRBV29-1 to TRBJ1-1; D is possibly TRBD1 (6 bases). The read terminates 3 residues before the CDR3 end, so the remaining end is supplied by the germline J gene. CDR1 is SQVTM and CDR2 is ANQGSEA in the germline V gene. This CDR3 is built from 12 residues. Trimming removed 6 bases from V and 1 base from J, with 9 bases in between.

Concerning this clone itself: The observed sequence ends 3 residues before the CDR3 terminus, with the missing tail filled in from the germline J gene. The chain couples TRBV29-1 to TRBJ2-7; 10 bases align to TRBD2. This CDR3 is 13 amino acids long. Germline V gene data show CDR1 as SQVTM and CDR2 as ANQGSEA. The V gene end was trimmed by 7 bases and the J gene end by 5 bases; junction bases not matched to a gene: 8. The covered CDR3 bases are TGCAGCGCCCATCCCGGGACTAGCGACGAG. Protein: CSAHPGTSDE. The whole CDR3 sequence is CSAHPGTSDEQYF.

Regarding this clone: From the germline J gene comes the end of the CDR3, since the read stops 3 residues before it. The gene calls are TRBV27 and TRBJ2-7; 7 bases align to TRBD1. Germline trimming cut 0 bases from V and 2 bases from J; bases unmatched to any gene: 7. The CDR3 extends over 16 amino acids. Germline V gives CDR1 MNHEY, CDR2 SMNVEV (reference sequence). The chain's CDR3 is CASSLSRQGSPYEQYF. The CDR3 DNA, read in part, is TGTGCCAGCAGTTTATCTCGACAGGGCTCCCCCTACGAG.